One sample yielded the 15 T cell receptor beta chains listed below, sequenced in a study of vaccination effects on CD4 cells after COVID-19. Culture lasted under 13 days before CD4+ T cell isolation. The person was diagnosed with PCR-confirmed SARS-CoV-2 infection between March and December 2020. Two doses of BNT162b2 or mRNA-1273 vaccine were administered to participants. Their antigens are not known. Assay used: immunoSEQ multiplex PCR; TCRdb lists only in-frame clones, some missing. In the table there are 35,000 to 45,000 clones, 76% of which are singletons. The sample here was CD4+ T cells from PBMCs cultured without peptide, taken after COVID-19 vaccination. These receptor sequences come from a human donor who had a prior SARS-CoV-2 infection.

V usage is TRBV18 and J usage is TRBJ1-6; the match to TRBD1 covers 7 bases. The germline V gene has CDR1 KGHSH and CDR2 LQKENI. The junction had 4 bases not matched to a gene; V was cut back by 4 bases and J by 7 bases. The CDR3 is made up of 14 amino acids. The CDR3 reads CASSRGTANSPLHF. The CDR3 DNA follows: TGTGCCAGCTCACGGGGGACAGCCAATTCACCCCTCCACTTT.

Here the CDR3 reads CASSRSSGSFADTQYF. The CDR3 region has the DNA TGTGCCAGCAGTCGCTCTAGCGGGAGTTTCGCAGATACGCAGTATTTT. The chain is built from TRBV4-2 and TRBJ2-3; TRBD2 aligns across 10 bases. The germline gives CDR1 LGHNA, CDR2 YNFKEQ. The CDR3 has 16 residues. With V trimmed by 6 bases and J by 4 bases, 10 bases remained unmatched.

The V call is TRBV19, the J call TRBJ1-3, with 7 bases lining up with TRBD1. Germline V gives CDR1 LNHDA, CDR2 SQIVND (reference sequence). CDR3 length equals 15 residues. Trimming took 5 bases from V and 0 from J; bases not matched to a gene: 4. The CDR3 DNA sequence: TGTGCCAGTAGTGAACAGGGGCTCTCTGGAAACACCATATATTTT. Protein product: CASSEQGLSGNTIYF. The complete variable domain, with remaining parts taken from reference TRBV19 and TRBJ1-3, reads DGGITQSPKYLFRKEGQNVTLSCEQNLNHDAMYWYRQDPGQGLRLIYYSQIVNDFQKGDIAEGYSVSREKKESFPLTVTSAQKNPTAFYLCASSEQGLSGNTIYFGEGSWLTVV.

This clone has just a few counts. V is TRBV3-1 (or the pseudogene TRBV3-2) and J is TRBJ1-1, with D tentatively TRBD1 (5 bases). Trimming took 4 bases from V and 1 from J, leaving 10 bases between them. CDR3 length: 14 amino acids. The germline V gene encodes CDR1 LGHDT and CDR2 YNNKEL (reference sequence). The CDR3 DNA is TGTGCCAGCAGCCGCCTGGGGGGGAACACTGAAGCTTTCTTT. Its translation is CASSRLGGNTEAFF.

The count of this clone is one. The gene calls are TRBV2 and TRBJ1-2; 7 bases align to TRBD1. The CDR3 runs to 13 residues. CDR1 and CDR2 (germline): SNHLY, FYNNEI. V trimming: 6 bases; J trimming: 3 bases; junction bases outside the gene matches: 4. As DNA, the CDR3 is TGTGCCAGCAGGGAGGACAGGCACTATGGCTACACCTTC. This codes for CASREDRHYGYTF. Complete variable domain (other parts from reference TRBV2 and TRBJ1-2): EPEVTQTPSHQVTQMGQEVILRCVPISNHLYFYWYRQILGQKVEFLVSFYNNEISEKSEIFDDQFSVERPDGSNFTLKIRSTKLEDSAMYFCASREDRHYGYTFGSGTRLTVV.

As DNA, the CDR3 is TGCGCCAGCAGCGTGACAGGAGCTAACTATGGCTACACCTTC. It encodes CASSVTGANYGYTF. This sequence joins TRBV5-1 and TRBJ1-2; a possible D gene is TRBD1 (6 bases). This CDR3 contains 14 residues. The germline V and J ends were trimmed by 4 bases and 0 bases, with 10 bases remaining between them. From germline, CDR1 is SGHRS and CDR2 YFSETQ. Complete variable domain (other parts from reference TRBV5-1 and TRBJ1-2): KAGVTQTPRYLIKTRGQQVTLSCSPISGHRSVSWYQQTPGQGLQFLFEYFSETQRNKGNFPGRFSGRQFSNSRSEMNVSTLELGDSALYLCASSVTGANYGYTFGSGTRLTVV.

The chain carries TRBV15 and TRBJ1-1; D remains ambiguous. Germline lookup yields CDR1 LNHNV and CDR2 YYDKDF (reference sequence). The V end was cut by 1 base, the J end by 5 bases, with 5 bases between. The CDR3 extends over 12 amino acids. The CDR3 nucleotides are TGTGCCACCAGCAGAGGTTATACTGAAGCTTTCTTT. This gives the protein CATSRGYTEAFF.

The chain uses TRBV6-6 and TRBJ2-7; 12 nucleotides match TRBD1. This CDR3 comprises 14 residues. V lost 7 bases and J lost 6; bases outside the gene matches: 7. Germline-derived CDR1 and CDR2 are MNHNY and SVGAGI (reference sequence). The chain's CDR3 is CASNSGQGAGEQYF. The CDR3 DNA follows: TGTGCCAGCAACTCGGGACAGGGGGCTGGCGAGCAGTACTTC.

The chain is built from TRBV25-1 and TRBJ2-5, with 9 bases matching TRBD2. The J segment lost 2 bases and the V segment lost 4 bases, leaving 5 bases of the junction unmatched. Germline-derived CDR1 and CDR2 are MGHDK and SYGVNS. The CDR3 is 15 residues long. In DNA, the CDR3 is TGTGCCAGCAGTGTAGCGGGAGCGGGGCAAGAGACCCAGTACTTC. As protein: CASSVAGAGQETQYF.

V gene TRBV24-1 combines with J gene TRBJ1-5; 10 bases are shared with TRBD1. There are 18 residues in the CDR3. The V and J ends lost 2 bases and 3 bases, in that order; junction bases with no gene match: 9. In germline, CDR1 is KGHDR, CDR2 SFDVKD. CDR3 region: CATSDYRSGQGNNQPQHF. CDR3 sequence (DNA): TGTGCCACCAGTGATTACAGATCGGGACAGGGGAACAATCAGCCCCAGCATTTT.

V is TRBV10-3 and J is TRBJ2-5; 7 bases are shared with TRBD2. V shed 10 bases, J shed 4 bases, and the junction held 9 bases outside the gene matches. The CDR3 extends over 13 amino acids. Germline V gene sequence: CDR1 ENHRY, CDR2 SYGVKD. This chain's CDR3 is CASAGGRGETQYF. The DNA of the CDR3 is TGTGCCAGCGCCGGAGGGAGGGGAGAGACCCAGTACTTC.

The chain carries TRBV7-2 and TRBJ2-7, with D possibly being TRBD2 (8 bases). This CDR3 contains 16 residues. Per germline, CDR1 SGHTA and CDR2 FQGNSA. V dropped 6 bases and J dropped 0 bases, with 18 bases sitting between them. For the CDR3, the DNA is TGTGCCAGCAGGCCTACGGGAGGGGGCTCCTCCTACGAGCAGTACTTC. Protein: CASRPTGGGSSYEQYF.

The V call is TRBV3-1 (or the pseudogene TRBV3-2), the J call TRBJ1-6; 7 bases are shared with TRBD1. Germline V gene data show CDR1 as LGHDT and CDR2 as YNNKEL (reference sequence). The CDR3 runs 14 residues. Trimming removed 4 bases from V and 11 bases from J; junction bases left unmatched: 8. The CDR3 DNA reads as TGTGCCAGCAGCCGTCCGGGACAGAATGCACCCCTCCACTTT. Residues: CASSRPGQNAPLHF.

The V call is TRBV3-1 (or the pseudogene TRBV3-2), the J call TRBJ2-2; no definite D call. The CDR3 loop spans 13 amino acids. Germline values: CDR1 LGHDT, CDR2 YNNKEL (reference sequence). Trimming pared 0 bases from V and 6 bases from J, leaving 5 bases between. CDR3 amino acids: CASSQDWAGELFF. In DNA form, the CDR3 reads TGTGCCAGCAGCCAAGATTGGGCCGGGGAGCTGTTTTTT.

J is TRBJ1-4 and V is TRBV9; weak D call: TRBD1 (6 bases). The CDR3 extends over 13 amino acids. Trimming left V 4 bases short and J 8 bases short, with 12 bases between. From germline, CDR1 is SGDLS and CDR2 YYNGEE. The CDR3 DNA reads TGTGCCAGCAGCCTTGCCGGGGGCGAAAAACTGTTTTTT. This translates into CASSLAGGEKLFF.